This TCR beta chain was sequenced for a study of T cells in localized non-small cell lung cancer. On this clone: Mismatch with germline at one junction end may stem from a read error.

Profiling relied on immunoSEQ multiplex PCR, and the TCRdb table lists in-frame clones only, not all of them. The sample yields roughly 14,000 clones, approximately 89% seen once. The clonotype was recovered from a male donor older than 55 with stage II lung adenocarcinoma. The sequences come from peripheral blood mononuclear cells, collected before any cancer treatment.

Here the CDR3 reads CAGSSRLGAPDTQYF. The CDR3 DNA is TGTGCCGGCAGCTCCAGACTAGGCGCCCCAGATACGCAGTATTTT. The rearrangement joins TRBV11-3 to TRBJ2-3; D might be TRBD2 (6 bases). Germline V gives CDR1 SGHNT, CDR2 YENEEA. The CDR3 loop spans 15 amino acids.